This T cell receptor (beta chain) was identified in a study of blood T cells in healthy people across ages. For this clonotype: A read error is possible here, since a much larger clone lies one base away.

This CDR3 has 13 amino acids. Germline values: CDR1 SGHRS, CDR2 YFSETQ. Trimming removed 4 bases at V and 14 bases at J, with 19 bases between. Together with a sample-barcoded 5' primer, a J-beta primer mix was included in a second PCR lasting roughly 6 to 12 cycles. Researchers report that each sample yielded at least 2.5 million CDR3-containing paired-end reads. TCRdb processed the 5' RACE reads anew with MiXCR; each CDR3 protein has one entry. Of roughly 700,000 distinct CDR3 sequences in the sample, about 30% were seen once. This TCR was sampled from a woman aged 80 or over in good health. The specimen was blood. The chain uses TRBV5-1 and TRBJ2-4; a possible D gene is TRBD1 (5 bases). The CDR3 coding sequence is TGCGCCAGCAGCGGCGAGATGAGGACATCAGAGTACTTC. This codes for CASSGEMRTSEYF.